A selection of T cell receptor beta chains follows, all from one sample in a study of human T cells and chemical hapten exposure. TCRdb independently ran MiXCR on the RACE reads; one entry per CDR3 protein. The sample records some 120,000 distinct CDR3 sequences, 9.5% to 13% being singletons. Sequenced material: whole blood, taken in connection with sensitization to the hapten diphenylcyclopropenone (DPC). Every receptor here comes from a woman between 50 and 59 years old with alopecia areata. Some clones in this sample may be carry-over from other donors' samples. Each CDR3 is given with its conserved first and last residue. Clone size is shown for a subset of rows, as once, few, many or a class of expanded clone.

clone_size	v_call	j_call	cdr3_aa
once	TRBV7-8	TRBJ1-5	CASTNLDQPQHF
-	TRBV5-1	TRBJ1-2	CASSWDRGRGYGYTF
many	TRBV18	TRBJ2-7	CASSSDLSSYEQYF
-	TRBV19	TRBJ1-2	CASADRGRATVGYTF
many	TRBV5-6	TRBJ1-2	CASSLGTDGYTF
-	TRBV29-1	TRBJ2-6	CSALRSGANVLTF
many	TRBV5-1	TRBJ2-3	CASSPGTSSTDTQYF
-	TRBV18	TRBJ1-2	CASSPRTEDGYTF
-	TRBV6-6	TRBJ2-5	CASSYTAQETQYF
many	TRBV7-8	TRBJ2-1	CASSLDGVSYNEQFF
-	TRBV10-3	TRBJ2-7	CAISEGAGLQYF
few	TRBV20-1	TRBJ2-7	CSARDRTGNLLEQYF
medium-sized	TRBV7-2	TRBJ2-3	CASSQYVGGAKGDTQYF
many	TRBV7-8	TRBJ1-1	CASSYRRSEAFF
-	TRBV7-2	TRBJ2-2	CASSLRTGLARGGELFF
few	TRBV3-1	TRBJ2-5	CASSRGLAGLQETQYF
few	TRBV28	TRBJ2-3	CASSRLAGTQYF
few	TRBV20-1	TRBJ1-5	CSSKRWNSNQPQHF
few	TRBV29-1	TRBJ1-1	CSVGTVRTEAFF
few	TRBV10-3	TRBJ2-3	CAHAGVWEGRADTQYF
few	TRBV4-2	TRBJ2-1	CASSQDKGTSGGRGDEQFF
-	TRBV29-1	TRBJ1-3	CSVETVGNTIYF
many	TRBV7-2	TRBJ2-5	CASSLGQLQETQYF
-	TRBV20-1	TRBJ2-7	CSAPGLAGPSYEQYF
few	TRBV12-3/TRBV12-4	TRBJ2-3	CASSFNRELTADTQYF
many	TRBV7-8	TRBJ1-2	CASSLASRETNYGYTF
once	TRBV14	TRBJ1-5	CASSQYLGQPQHF
few	TRBV4-2	TRBJ2-3	CASSQGLSGGTDTQYF
-	TRBV4-3	TRBJ1-5	CASSQELRGNQPQHF
few	TRBV6-1	TRBJ1-5	CASREEVDTAMDSNQPQHF
-	TRBV7-2	TRBJ1-5	CASSFGVQPQHF
many	TRBV27	TRBJ2-3	CASSFRPLSTDTQYF
-	TRBV28	TRBJ2-7	CATSPGRSYEQYF
few	TRBV28	TRBJ1-1	CASGRRLNTEAFF
few	TRBV9	TRBJ1-6	CASSLLSSYNSPLHF
-	TRBV20-1	TRBJ1-5	CSAGVTIRGDNQPQHF
many	TRBV9	TRBJ1-2	CASARDYGYTF
many	TRBV7-2	TRBJ2-3	CASSFQATSTDTQYF
few	TRBV28	TRBJ2-5	CASSPTPGAETQYF
-	TRBV28	TRBJ2-1	CASSWAATYNEQFF
-	TRBV19	TRBJ1-5	CASSNSYSNQPQHF
few	TRBV6-2/TRBV6-3	TRBJ1-5	CASSYQSGQGSNQPQHF
many	TRBV18	TRBJ2-7	CASSPPGSEEQYF
many	TRBV6-2/TRBV6-3	TRBJ1-6	CASSYHRNSPLHF
many	TRBV6-6	TRBJ1-4	CASSYYLVPDITTTNEKLFF
-	TRBV20-1	TRBJ2-5	CSATGTGGETQYF
-	TRBV3-1	TRBJ1-4	CASSARQGSNEKLFF
many	TRBV11-2	TRBJ2-7	CASSLAWGAYEQYF
once	TRBV6-1	TRBJ2-7	CASSHGLAGRTYEQYF
many	TRBV6-6	TRBJ2-1	CASSMGQRNEQFF
few	TRBV4-1	TRBJ2-1	CASSQGLGLFF
few	TRBV6-6	TRBJ2-3	CASSSGPGAGSDTQYF
-	TRBV29-1	TRBJ1-2	CSTSLPGSFYGYTF
-	TRBV7-2	TRBJ2-1	CASSSLAGRYNEQFF
-	TRBV5-1	TRBJ1-6	CASSLDGGGRSSPLHF